This T cell receptor beta chain is drawn from a study of T cells in Graves' hyperthyroidism and ophthalmopathy (dated by TCRdb to between 2019 and 2020). Broadly, across the study: Peripheral blood samples were taken at initial diagnosis, before any treatment was given. To identify TCR V-J signatures that set the groups apart, the researchers used a discovery cohort of 100 patients, made up of 40 to 45 with Graves' ophthalmopathy and approximately 57 with stable Graves' hyperthyroidism. Prospective prediction of ophthalmopathy was tested in an independent validation cohort consisting of 18 hyperthyroidism patients and around 16 patients who later progressed to ophthalmopathy. The 75 to 100 discovery patients were randomly divided into training and test sets at a 7:3 ratio. Thyroid tissue and blood T-cell repertoires from more than five Graves' hyperthyroidism patients were also compared in the study. Following sampling, methimazole starting at 30 mg daily was given to hyperthyroidism patients, and high-dose intravenous methylprednisolone was given to ophthalmopathy patients. TCR Vbeta CDR3 sequencing of fewer than 150 peripheral blood samples (roughly 43 ophthalmopathy, 75 to 85 hyperthyroidism and approximately 17 progressor patients) is reported in the paper. The paper's findings and limits, for the study overall: Sample size was not statistically predetermined, and blinding of investigators to group allocation was not performed. Most expanded thyroid clonotypes (frequency above 0.001) were also detected in blood, a finding suggesting that blood repertoires may reflect thyroid immune responses. In cross-validation, a model built on a 13 V-J signature told ophthalmopathy apart from stable hyperthyroidism with over 85% sensitivity and approximately 84% specificity, and in testing the same model reached 80%/75%. In validation, the model predicted progression to ophthalmopathy a median of 6.5 months before onset, with approximately 70% sensitivity and 72.22% specificity.

Amplification of TCR beta CDR3 regions was carried out from RNA transcripts. The first round of RT-PCR for the TCR CDR3 was performed with the HTBI primer set and the Qiagen OneStep RT-PCR kit. Libraries were constructed in a second round of multiplex PCR, after which size selection and purification were performed. Sequencing of the libraries was done on an Illumina HiSeq2000 using paired-end 100 bp reads. Under the source paper's analysis protocol: Raw data were processed with SOAPnuke, discarding reads with adapters, uncalled bases, mean Phred below 15, or no exact constant-primer or identifier match. COPE v1.2.5 was used to merge the high-quality paired reads, and each unique nucleotide sequence was defined as a clonotype. MiTCR v1.1 was used to align clonotypes to the IMGT TRBV, TRBD and TRBJ reference segments. The analysis included only V-J combinations with a frequency above 0.0001, which together covered roughly 99% of the repertoires. The TCS score was defined as F50 (clonal expansion) divided by E x V (chaos), with BLOSUM62-based TCRdist calculated between CDR3 peptides within each V-J. Welch's t-statistics and random forest reduced fewer than 600 V-J features to roughly 13, which were used in a naive Bayes classifier (R e1071). TCRdb redid the processing of the public reads, applying fastp at Q25 and MiXCR, and retained in-frame beta chains. Rows matching on CDR3 protein sequence are summarized as one entry with the most common DNA and genes. The V and J calls here are based on TCRdb, not the publication. The sample profile shows around 580,000 distinct CDR3 sequences; 16% of them were found once. More than 15% of the sample belongs to the ten largest clones.

A patient counted as having stable Graves' hyperthyroidism if no progression to ophthalmopathy occurred over 18 months of follow-up. Hyperthyroidism patients were newly diagnosed, had a disease duration of under 2 months, and were aged 18 to 65 years. Patients with uncontrolled infections, other autoimmune diseases, pregnancy or lactation were excluded. Diagnoses were based on clinical symptoms, serum thyroxine and TRAb, thyroid ultrasound and orbital computed tomography. Ficoll-Paque density gradient centrifugation was used to isolate PBMCs from around 10 ml of fresh peripheral blood. Total RNA was extracted using Trizol reagent, and RNA quality was assessed on an Agilent 2100 Bioanalyzer. This clonotype was recorded many times. Its antigen has not been determined. Per-nucleotide qualities are absent, and no much larger clonotype sits a single base away. At the junction V is shortened by 1 base and J by 12 bases; bases outside the gene matches: 3. The CDR3 numbers 11 residues from cysteine through phenylalanine. Here the CDR3 DNA is all that survives: 33 bases in frame from base 1. Based on the germline V gene (reference sequence), the CDR1 and CDR2 sequences are GTSNPN and SVGIG.

The sequence joins TRBV30 to TRBJ2-1; 7 central bases correspond to TRBD2. The TCR was taken from a woman aged 18-35 years with Graves' hyperthyroidism. Sequencing was done on a sample of blood. The CDR3 protein sequence reads: CAWSEREGQFF. The sequence in DNA is TGTGCCTGGAGTGAGCGGGAAGGGCAGTTCTTC. Extended through the reference TRBV30 and TRBJ2-1 proteins, this CDR3 yields the full variable domain: SQTIHQWPATLVQPVGSPLSLECTVEGTSNPNLYWYRQAAGRGLQLLFYSVGIGQISSEVPQNLSASRPQDRQFILSSKKLLLSDSGFYLCAWSEREGQFFGPGTRLTVL.